What follows are 2 T cell receptor beta chains derived from one specimen sequenced in a study of blood T cell repertoires in COVID-19. TCRdb's table, derived via immunoSEQ multiplex PCR, lists solely in-frame clones and lacks some. The data contain some 70,000 clones, 75% to 95% of them singletons. The material sequenced was peripheral blood. Receptors originate from a human donor with active COVID-19. The donor label of this sample is uncertain.

The chain recombines TRBV28 with TRBJ2-2, with D possibly TRBD2 on 5 matching bases. CDR1 MDHEN and CDR2 SYDVKM come from the germline V gene. The V gene lost 8 bases and the J gene lost 2 bases, with 15 bases spanning the gap. The CDR3 sequence is 15 residues long. The CDR3 region is CASSVGGFNTGELFF. The CDR3 nucleotides read TGTGCCAGCTCCGTGGGCGGGTTTAACACCGGGGAGCTGTTTTTT.

The chain combines TRBV10-3 with TRBJ2-3, with 11 bases identical to TRBD2. The trim removed 2 bases at V and 2 bases at J, leaving 6 bases unmatched. The CDR3 extends over 17 amino acids. Per germline, CDR1 ENHRY and CDR2 SYGVKD. In DNA, the CDR3 is TGTGCCATCAGTGAGGGGGCTAGCGGGAGGAACACAGATACGCAGTATTTT. It yields the protein CAISEGASGRNTDTQYF.